A single sample gave rise to the 14 T cell receptor beta chains below, sequenced in a study of blood T cell repertoires in COVID-19. Here immunoSEQ multiplex PCR was the method, and the copy in TCRdb shows in-frame clones only, minus some. The sample lists about 23,000 clones, approximately 86% occurring once. The sequenced material came from peripheral blood. These receptors originate from a human donor with acute or convalescent COVID-19. The donor label of this sample is uncertain.

The chain couples TRBV12-3 or TRBV12-4 to TRBJ1-3; D unresolved. There are 12 residues in the CDR3. V was pared by 3 bases and J by 4 bases, with 4 bases between. The CDR3 protein is CASSFGGNTIYF. For the CDR3, the DNA is TGTGCCAGCAGTTTCGGGGGAAACACCATATATTTT.

The V and J genes are TRBV7-2 and TRBJ1-2; TRBD1 is a possible D gene (5 bases). Germline V gene lookup returns CDR1 SGHTA and CDR2 FQGNSA. Trimming left V 2 bases short and J 0 bases short, with 13 bases between. This CDR3 contains 16 residues. In nucleotides, the CDR3 is TGTGCCAGCAGCTTAATGGTACAGGAAACTAACTATGGCTACACCTTC. This gives the protein CASSLMVQETNYGYTF.

This clone was counted once. The chain is built from TRBV19 and TRBJ1-1; D unresolved. Trimming took 0 bases from V and 1 from J, leaving 6 bases between them. Germline assignment: CDR1 LNHDA and CDR2 SQIVND (reference sequence). The CDR3 runs 14 residues. The CDR3 coding sequence is TGTGCCAGTAGTATAGAGGCCAAGAACACTGAAGCTTTCTTT. Translated, it gives CASSIEAKNTEAFF.

DNA for the CDR3: TGCGCCAGCAGCTTGGATGGCAGGGGGATACAGACTGAAGCTTTCTTT. It yields the protein CASSLDGRGIQTEAFF. The chain links TRBV5-1 to TRBJ1-1, with TRBD1 matching 7 bases. The germline gives CDR1 SGHRS, CDR2 YFSETQ. This CDR3 contains 16 residues. V lost 0 bases, J lost 5 bases, and 10 bases stayed unmatched.

The V and J genes are TRBV30 and TRBJ2-7, with 9 bases that match TRBD2. Trimming took 3 bases from V and 4 from J; bases not matched to a gene: 13. CDR3 length: 16 amino acids. From germline, CDR1 is GTSNPN and CDR2 SVGIG (reference sequence). CDR3 residues: CAWSGPGLAYRYEQYF. The CDR3 DNA is TGTGCCTGGAGCGGACCGGGACTAGCTTATCGGTACGAGCAGTACTTC.

The genes are TRBV6-5 and TRBJ1-2, with D tentatively TRBD1 (5 bases). Looked up from germline, CDR1 is MNHEY and CDR2 is SVGAGI. V gave up 2 bases and J gave up 5 bases, with 15 bases separating them. The CDR3 contains 15 residues. CDR3 DNA: TGTGCCAGCAGTTACCCCCCGGGGGATTTTTATGGCTACACCTTC. This translates into CASSYPPGDFYGYTF.

This clone appeared a few times. The J gene is TRBJ2-7, the V gene TRBV6-6; D is possibly TRBD1 (6 bases). Between the trimmed V and J ends, which lost 7 bases and 4 bases, there was a span of 14 bases. This CDR3 is 13 amino acids long. Germline V CDR1 and CDR2: MNHNY, SVGAGI (reference sequence). CDR3 amino acids: CASKRGQGYEQYF. For the CDR3, the DNA is TGTGCCAGCAAACGGGGTCAGGGGTACGAGCAGTACTTC.

This clone occurred once. This sequence joins TRBV2 and TRBJ2-7; 15 bases align to TRBD2. The CDR3 runs to 17 residues. V dropped 3 bases and J dropped 5; count of bases not matched to a gene: 8. Germline V gives CDR1 SNHLY, CDR2 FYNNEI. As DNA, the CDR3 is TGTGCCAGCAGTGATGGACTAGCGGGGGGGCGAGTCAACGAGCAGTACTTC. Translating it yields CASSDGLAGGRVNEQYF.

The chain joins TRBV29-1 to TRBJ1-1, with 10 bases that match TRBD1. The V gene end was trimmed by 0 bases and the J gene end by 0 bases; junction bases not matched to a gene: 10. The germline V gene has CDR1 SQVTM and CDR2 ANQGSEA. The CDR3 length is 18 residues. CDR3 DNA: TGCAGCGTTGAAGACGGGCCGGGACAGGGGATAATGAACACTGAAGCTTTCTTT. It translates to CSVEDGPGQGIMNTEAFF.

The chain carries TRBV6-4 and TRBJ2-2; 10 nucleotides agree with TRBD2. Germline V CDR1 and CDR2: MRHNA, SNTAGT. The V segment lost 4 bases and the J segment 4 bases; nucleotides outside the gene matches: 0. This CDR3 has 14 amino acids. CDR3 region: CASSASGSTGELFF. The CDR3 DNA follows: TGTGCCAGCAGTGCTAGCGGGAGCACCGGGGAGCTGTTTTTT.

V usage is TRBV11-2 and J usage is TRBJ1-3; D might be TRBD1 (6 bases). Germline V lookup: CDR1 SGHAT, CDR2 FQNNGV. This CDR3 contains 14 residues. Trimming took off 8 bases at V and 2 bases at J, with 13 bases between the two ends. The CDR3 DNA is TGTGCCAGCGGACTGAACAGGGCTGGAAACACCATATATTTT. Its translation: CASGLNRAGNTIYF.

The chain employs TRBV6-1 and TRBJ2-2, with TRBD1 matching over 10 bases. In germline, CDR1 is MNHNS, CDR2 SASEGT. J lost 4 bases, V lost 2 bases, and 10 bases had no gene match. This CDR3 is built from 18 residues. The CDR3 sequence is CASSELVTGGASTGELFF. CDR3 in DNA: TGTGCCAGCAGTGAATTGGTGACAGGGGGCGCGAGCACCGGGGAGCTGTTTTTT.

The chain recombines TRBV2 with TRBJ2-2, with 11 positions matching TRBD2. This CDR3 region has 16 residues. Germline V gene lookup returns CDR1 SNHLY and CDR2 FYNNEI. The V segment lost 6 bases and the J segment 0 bases; nucleotides outside the gene matches: 3. CDR3 nucleotide sequence: TGTGCCAGCAGAGTACTAGCGGGGGCGAACACCGGGGAGCTGTTTTTT. It yields the protein CASRVLAGANTGELFF.

V gene TRBV11-2 combines with J gene TRBJ1-2; D is undetermined. CDR3 length: 12 amino acids. The germline V gene has CDR1 SGHAT and CDR2 FQNNGV. The V end was cut by 3 bases, the J end by 8 bases, with 10 bases between. CDR3 nucleotide sequence: TGTGCCAGCAGCTTTTTTGCTAGAGGCTACACCTTC. Protein product: CASSFFARGYTF.